A selection of T cell receptor beta chains follows, all from one sample in a study of CD4+ T cells in melanoma. Clones were sequenced by immunoSEQ multiplex PCR, and TCRdb holds only the in-frame ones, with some missing. Of more than 13,000 clones listed, around four fifths were seen once; the top ten hold roughly 6.6%. The specimen was cells from a culture (not recorded whether cultured in vitro). The origin of the receptors is a human donor with melanoma. CDR3s include the opening cysteine and the closing phenylalanine or tryptophan. A D gene is named only where the DNA matches it firmly. Clone size is given for some rows only: seen once, a few or many times, or a class if the clone is expanded.

clone_size	d_call	j_call	v_call	cdr3_nt	cdr3_aa
.	TRBD1	TRBJ1-1	TRBV14	TGTGCCAGCAGCCAAACAGGGGGCGGGCGAGCTTTCTTT	CASSQTGGGRAFF
.	.	TRBJ1-5	TRBV15	TGTGCCACCAGCAGAGGCAGGGGAAGCAATCAGCCCCAGCATTTT	CATSRGRGSNQPQHF
.	.	TRBJ2-1	TRBV6-6	TGTGCCAGCAGTTACGGGGGGCCAGAGTACAATGAGCAGTTCTTC	CASSYGGPEYNEQFF
.	.	TRBJ1-1	TRBV6-5	TGTGCCAGCTTCGACGGAGGTCTTTGGACTGAAGCTTTCTTT	CASFDGGLWTEAFF
.	.	TRBJ2-7	TRBV19	TGTGCCAGTAGCCGGAACGCCAGGGGAAGCTACGAGCAGTACTTC	CASSRNARGSYEQYF
.	TRBD2	TRBJ2-2	TRBV14	TGTGCCAGCAGCCCTTTGTGGGGGGGTTTCACCGGGGAGCTGTTTTTT	CASSPLWGGFTGELFF
.	TRBD2	TRBJ2-3	TRBV11-1	TGTGCCAGCAGCCGAAGACGCGGGGGAGGGACTGGCACAGATACGCAGTATTTT	CASSRRRGGGTGTDTQYF
.	TRBD1	TRBJ2-3	TRBV15	TGTGCCACCAGCAGAAAGACAGGGGGAAGCACAGATACGCAGTATTTT	CATSRKTGGSTDTQYF
.	.	TRBJ1-2	TRBV9	TGTGCCAGCAGCGTAGACGGGGGAGGTTATGGCTACACCTTC	CASSVDGGGYGYTF
once	TRBD1	TRBJ1-6	TRBV19	TGTGCCAGTAGATCCGGGACAGCGAATAATTCACCCCTCCACTTT	CASRSGTANNSPLHF
.	TRBD1	TRBJ1-2	TRBV10-1	TGCGCCAGCAGACGGGGACCTGGGACAGGCTACCCGGATAGCTACACCTTC	CASRRGPGTGYPDSYTF
.	TRBD2	TRBJ2-3	TRBV2	TGTGCCGGAGCTAGCGGGGGGGCCGGGAATACGCAGTATTTT	CAGASGGAGNTQYF
.	TRBD2	TRBJ2-1	TRBV9	TGTGCCAGCAGCGTAGCTGGCGGGGGGGCTAATGAGCAGTTCTTC	CASSVAGGGANEQFF
.	TRBD2	TRBJ2-1	TRBV27	TGTGCCAGCAGGAAGCGGACTAGCATGGATGAGCAGTTCTTC	CASRKRTSMDEQFF
.	.	TRBJ1-4	TRBV27	TGTGCCAGCAGTTCTAGGGCCTCAAGGGGTGAAAAACTGTTTTTT	CASSSRASRGEKLFF
.	.	TRBJ2-4	TRBV14	TGTGCCAGCAGCCAAGAAACAGGGACGGGGAAAAACATTCAGTACTTC	CASSQETGTGKNIQYF
.	.	TRBJ2-7	TRBV2	TGTGCCAGCAGTGTTGGAATGCGCTCCGAGCAGTACTTC	CASSVGMRSEQYF
.	.	TRBJ2-3	TRBV11-2	TGTGCCAGCAGCTTAGATCGGGAATTTCATACGCAGTATTTT	CASSLDREFHTQYF
.	.	TRBJ2-7	TRBV5-1	TGCGCCAGCAGCTTAGCGGCGGGGACCTACGAGCAGTACTTC	CASSLAAGTYEQYF
once	.	TRBJ1-6	TRBV30	TGTGCCTGGACCCCCCAGGATAGGGATTCACCCCTCCACTTT	CAWTPQDRDSPLHF
.	TRBD2	TRBJ2-1	TRBV4-2	TGTGCCAGCAGCCAAGATCGATTGGGACGGGGGGGCCGGAAAAATGAGCAGTTCTTC	CASSQDRLGRGGRKNEQFF
few	.	TRBJ2-7	TRBV2	TGTGCCAGCAGTGAAGCGGGACCGTCGTACGAGCAGTACTTC	CASSEAGPSYEQYF
.	.	TRBJ2-7	TRBV9	TGTGCCAGCAGCGTAGATCCTCGAGGAGGGAGCCACGAGCAGTACTTC	CASSVDPRGGSHEQYF
.	.	TRBJ2-7	TRBV6-5	TGTGCCAGCACCGCAGGGCCTTTCTCCTACGAGCAGTACTTC	CASTAGPFSYEQYF
.	.	TRBJ1-4	TRBV30	TGTGCCTGTTCTGCCGGGTTGGCTAATGAAAAACTGTTTTTT	CACSAGLANEKLFF
.	TRBD2	TRBJ2-3	TRBV19	TGTGCCAGTTCCACTAGCGGGGGGGCAGATACGCAGTATTTT	CASSTSGGADTQYF
.	TRBD1	TRBJ1-1	TRBV4-1	TGCGCCAGCAGCCAGCTCGACAGGGGAGTGAGCCCGAGGACTGAAGCTTTCTTT	CASSQLDRGVSPRTEAFF
.	.	TRBJ2-7	TRBV30	TGTGCCTGGAGTGACGGTGTCAGGGGATACGAGCAGTACTTC	CAWSDGVRGYEQYF
once	.	TRBJ2-5	TRBV9	TGTGCCAGCAGCGTTCGGGCAAAAGAGACCCAGTACTTC	CASSVRAKETQYF
.	TRBD2	TRBJ2-3	TRBV7-6	TGTGCCAGCAGCCTTACCGGGACTAGCGCAGATACGCAGTATTTT	CASSLTGTSADTQYF
.	TRBD1	TRBJ1-5	TRBV6-5	TGTGCCAGCACCGAGGACAGGGGATATCAGCCCCAGCATTTT	CASTEDRGYQPQHF
.	.	TRBJ2-3	TRBV5-1	TGCGCCAGCAAGGGTGCGGGCTCAACGGGAGATACGCAGTATTTT	CASKGAGSTGDTQYF
.	TRBD1	TRBJ2-5	TRBV5-1	TGCGCCAGCAGGTCGCAGGGGGCCCGGGAGACCCAGTACTTC	CASRSQGARETQYF
.	TRBD1	TRBJ2-1	TRBV19	TGTGCCAGTAGTATAGAGGGGACAGTCAATGAGCAGTTCTTC	CASSIEGTVNEQFF
.	.	TRBJ2-3	TRBV29-1	TGCAGCGTTGATATAGCCAGAAACACCCCAGATACGCAGTATTTT	CSVDIARNTPDTQYF
.	.	TRBJ1-5	TRBV19	TGTGCCAGTAATGGGGGCCGTCAGCCCCAGCATTTT	CASNGGRQPQHF
.	TRBD1	TRBJ2-1	TRBV5-1	TGCGCCAGCAGCTCTACAGGGGGCGCCAGCTCCTACAATGAGCAGTTCTTC	CASSSTGGASSYNEQFF
.	TRBD1	TRBJ2-7	TRBV2	TGTGCCAGCAAGACAGGGGGAGTTAGCTACGAGCAGTACTTC	CASKTGGVSYEQYF
.	TRBD1	TRBJ1-5	TRBV10-3	TGTGCCATCAGTGACTCGACAGGGTATCAGCCCCAGCATTTT	CAISDSTGYQPQHF
.	TRBD2	TRBJ2-1	TRBV5-1	TGCGCCAGCAGCTCTCCCAATAGCGGGGGCTACAATGAGCAGTTCTTC	CASSSPNSGGYNEQFF
.	.	TRBJ2-1	TRBV2	TGTGCCAGCAGTGAGACTAGCAATGAGCAGTTCTTC	CASSETSNEQFF
.	TRBD1	TRBJ1-3	TRBV7-9	TGTGCCAGCAGCTTAGCGGTTTCCCGGGACAGCTCTGGAAACACCATATATTTT	CASSLAVSRDSSGNTIYF
.	.	TRBJ1-6	TRBV27	TGTGCCAGCAGTTTAACCCAGGCTGGGAATTCACCCCTCCACTTT	CASSLTQAGNSPLHF
.	TRBD1	TRBJ2-1	TRBV2	TGTGCCAGCCGCCGGGACAGGGGGCCCTATGAGCAGTTCTTC	CASRRDRGPYEQFF
.	.	TRBJ2-4	TRBV23-1	TGCGCCAGCAGTCATCGGACGGGGCGCCAGGTCCAACCAGCCAAAAACATTCAGTACTTC	CASSHRTGRQVQPAKNIQYF
.	.	TRBJ1-1	TRBV29-1	TGCAGCGCCTTAGTCAACACTGAAGCTTTCTTT	CSALVNTEAFF
.	.	TRBJ2-3	TRBV1	TGCACCAGCAGCCAAGTAGGCGGGGTTACCACAGATACGCAGTATTTT	CTSSQVGGVTTDTQYF
.	.	TRBJ1-6	TRBV9	TGTGCCAGCAGCGTAGAGGGGGGGGGAGGTCGTCCCCTCCACTTT	CASSVEGGGGRPLHF
.	.	TRBJ1-5	TRBV12-5	TGTGCTAGTGGTTTGGTACGGGGAGGCCATCAGCCCCAGCATTTT	CASGLVRGGHQPQHF
.	TRBD1	TRBJ2-1	TRBV7-3	TGTGCCAGCAGCCTCACAGGGGGCCCCTACAATGAGCAGTTCTTC	CASSLTGGPYNEQFF
few	.	TRBJ2-5	TRBV27	TGTGCCAGCAGCTCCCTTGGTACTGGTCAAGAGACCCAGTACTTC	CASSSLGTGQETQYF
.	.	TRBJ2-7	TRBV11-2	TGTGCCAGCTCCTCCTTGCGGCAGGGCTCCTACGAGCAGTACTTC	CASSSLRQGSYEQYF
.	.	TRBJ2-1	TRBV7-3	TGTGCCAGCAGATTAGAAAGTAGCTCCTACAATGAGCAGTTCTTC	CASRLESSSYNEQFF
.	TRBD1	TRBJ1-6	TRBV19	TGTGCCAGTAGTGAAACAGGGGAATCACCCCTCCACTTT	CASSETGESPLHF
few	TRBD1	TRBJ2-7	TRBV10-3	TGTGCCATGGGCCGGGACAGGGGGCCCTACGAGCAGTACTTC	CAMGRDRGPYEQYF
.	TRBD1	TRBJ1-1	TRBV18	TGTGCCAGCTCACCACTGGGACAGGGGGGAGTGAACACTGAAGCTTTCTTT	CASSPLGQGGVNTEAFF
.	TRBD2	TRBJ2-1	TRBV5-1	TGCGCCAGCAGGGGGGGGGAGTCCTACAATGAGCAGTTCTTC	CASRGGESYNEQFF
few	.	TRBJ1-2	TRBV5-1	TGCGCCAGCAGCTTAGACTCAAACGGGGGCTACACCTTC	CASSLDSNGGYTF
few	.	TRBJ2-5	TRBV1	TGCACCAGCAGCCAAGTTCGGCCGGATTTCGTACGGTGCGAGACCCAGTACTTC	CTSSQVRPDFVRCETQYF
.	.	TRBJ1-6	TRBV5-8	TGTGCCAGCAGCCGCGACAGGTTATATTCACCCCTCCACTTT	CASSRDRLYSPLHF